Listed here are 28 T cell receptor beta chains from one sample, sequenced in a study of Tregs in tolerant kidney transplant recipients. Using immunoSEQ multiplex PCR, the repertoire was profiled, and TCRdb retains in-frame clones only, with some absent. This sample's clone table lists about 6,400 clones. The nonmyeloablative bone marrow transplants came from related graft donors, with transient mixed chimerism. The sequenced sample was CD8+ T cells from blood (PBMCs), obtained 12 months after the transplant. These receptors all come from a human patient who received a combined kidney and bone marrow transplant. Some T cells may be transferred from the graft donor.

About this clone: The CDR3 is cut off 3 residues early in the read; its end comes from the germline J gene. V and J are TRBV29-1 and TRBJ2-7; D perhaps matches TRBD2 (6 bases). There are 12 residues in the CDR3. The V gene lost 7 bases and the J gene lost 6 bases, with 16 bases spanning the gap. Germline V gene lookup returns CDR1 SQVTM and CDR2 ANQGSEA. The CDR3 loop is CSAGPRGLEQYF. CDR3 DNA, as far as it was read: TGCAGCGCCGGGCCCCGGGGACTCGAG.

A remark on this clone: Read sequence stops 3 residues before the CDR3 end, and the germline J gene provides the missing end. Other DNA sequences in this specimen translate into the identical CDR3. This chain uses TRBV20-1 with TRBJ2-2, with D possibly being TRBD1 (5 bases). Germline loops: CDR1 DFQATT, CDR2 SNEGSKA (reference sequence). This CDR3 is built from 14 residues. Trimming shortened V by 3 bases and J by 0 bases, and 8 bases separated the two germline ends. CDR3 in amino acids: CSARDITNTGELFF. CDR3 bases read: TGCAGTGCTAGGGACATTACGAACACCGGGGAG.

The CDR3 sequence is CASSLARFTEAFF. CDR3 bases read: TGTGCCAGCAGCTTGGCACGGTTCACTGAA. This sequence joins TRBV5-6 and TRBJ1-1; no definite D call. The sequence runs out 3 residues before the end of the CDR3; the remainder is reconstructed from the germline J gene. The CDR3 covers 13 residues. Germline loops: CDR1 SGHDT, CDR2 YYEEEE. Between the trimmed V and J ends, which lost 0 bases and 4 bases, there was a span of 7 bases.

For this clone: The read ends 3 residues early relative to the CDR3; the germline J gene fills the gap. The chain joins TRBV20-1 to TRBJ2-7; a possible D gene is TRBD2 (5 bases). Trimming removed 3 bases at V and 1 base at J, with 13 bases between. The CDR3 totals 14 residues. Looked up from germline, CDR1 is DFQATT and CDR2 is SNEGSKA (reference sequence). The CDR3 loop is CSARLLALSYEQYF. Partial CDR3 DNA: TGCAGTGCTAGGTTGTTAGCGTTATCCTACGAG.

As concerns this clone: The read gets to within 3 residues of the CDR3 end, and the germline J gene fills in the rest. The V gene is TRBV6-4, the J gene TRBJ2-2; 13 bases line up with TRBD2. Germline CDR1 and CDR2: MRHNA and SNTAGT. The junction had 4 bases not matched to a gene; V was cut back by 0 bases and J by 0 bases. The CDR3 runs 19 residues. CDR3 DNA (partial): TGTGCCAGCAGTGACTCCCTACTAGCGGGAGGGCCGAACACCGGGGAG. This gives the protein CASSDSLLAGGPNTGE. The entire CDR3 sequence reads CASSDSLLAGGPNTGELFF.

Notes on this clone: The read falls 3 residues short of the CDR3 end, and the missing part is taken from the germline J gene. V usage is TRBV9 and J usage is TRBJ2-5, with D possibly being TRBD1 (6 bases). Trimming pared 4 bases from V and 1 base from J, leaving 14 bases between. The CDR3 contains 15 residues. CDR1 and CDR2 (germline): SGDLS, YYNGEE. The chain's CDR3 is CASSSLQGPQETQYF. CDR3 DNA (partial): TGTGCCAGCAGCTCCCTCCAGGGGCCCCAAGAGACC.

Worth noting for this clone: The sequence runs out 3 residues before the end of the CDR3; the remainder is reconstructed from the germline J gene. The chain has TRBV13 and TRBJ2-4; 10 bases line up with TRBD1. Germline V CDR1 and CDR2: PRHDT, FYEKMQ (reference sequence). V dropped 11 bases and J dropped 6; count of bases not matched to a gene: 7. The CDR3 length is 13 residues. The part of the CDR3 DNA that was read is TGTGCCGTTGACCGGGACAGGGGAAACATT. This gives the protein CAVDRDRGNI. The whole CDR3 protein reads CAVDRDRGNIQYF.

A note on this clone: The read terminates 3 residues before the CDR3 end, so the remaining end is supplied by the germline J gene. This rearrangement joins TRBV7-8 to TRBJ2-1, with no clear D. This CDR3 is built from 14 residues. V gave up 4 bases and J gave up 4 bases, with 11 bases separating them. Germline V gives CDR1 SGHVS, CDR2 FQNEAQ. The CDR3 spells CASSYLRGYNEQFF. The DNA read from the CDR3 is TGTGCCAGCAGCTACCTCCGCGGTTACAATGAG.

About this clone: The CDR3 end lies 3 residues beyond the end of the read and is filled in from the germline J gene. V usage is TRBV10-3 and J usage is TRBJ1-3; D is possibly TRBD1 (5 bases). CDR1 is ENHRY, CDR2 SYGVKD, per germline. The CDR3 totals 17 residues. Trimming removed 3 bases from V and 0 bases from J, with 15 bases in between. Partial CDR3 DNA: TGTGCCATCAGTGATATCGGGGGGACTAACTCTGGAAACACC. Translated, it gives CAISDIGGTNSGNT. The CDR3 as a whole reads CAISDIGGTNSGNTIYF.

The CDR3 spells CASSLYSTSGNTIYF. Partial CDR3 DNA: TGTGCCAGCAGCCTTTACAGCACCTCTGGAAACACC. This chain joins TRBV14 and TRBJ1-3; D gene ambiguous. Sequencing ends 3 residues short of the CDR3 end; the germline J gene provides the rest. The CDR3 contains 15 residues. The V end was cut by 4 bases, the J end by 0 bases, with 10 bases between. CDR1 is SGHDN, CDR2 FVKESK, per germline.

As regards this clone: The read terminates 3 residues before the CDR3 end, so the remaining end is supplied by the germline J gene. The chain uses TRBV5-1 and TRBJ1-1; D uncertain. The length of the CDR3 is 14 residues. The germline gives CDR1 SGHRS, CDR2 YFSETQ. Between the trimmed V and J ends, which lost 2 bases and 1 base, there was a span of 9 bases. The CDR3 DNA, read in part, is TGCGCCAGCAGCTTTTGGCTAGAGAACACTGAA. Residues: CASSFWLENTE. The complete CDR3 reads CASSFWLENTEAFF. The full variable domain, with the rest looked up from reference TRBV5-1 and TRBJ1-1, is KAGVTQTPRYLIKTRGQQVTLSCSPISGHRSVSWYQQTPGQGLQFLFEYFSETQRNKGNFPGRFSGRQFSNSRSEMNVSTLELGDSALYLCASSFWLENTEAFFGQGTRLTVV.

Turning to this clone: The read ends 3 residues shy of where the CDR3 ends; the end is completed using the germline J gene. The V call is TRBV20-1, the J call TRBJ2-7; TRBD2 might be the D (5 bases). Germline V gene data show CDR1 as DFQATT and CDR2 as SNEGSKA (reference sequence). Trimming took off 1 base at V and 0 bases at J, with 10 bases between the two ends. This CDR3 region has 14 residues. The CDR3 here is CSARGTDSSYEQYF. The CDR3 DNA, read in part, is TGCAGTGCTAGAGGGACTGATAGCTCCTACGAG.

A remark on this clone: Coverage ceases 3 residues before the CDR3 finishes, and the germline J gene fills in the end. The chain joins TRBV11-2 to TRBJ2-7, with 9 nucleotides matching TRBD1. The junction had 11 bases not matched to a gene; V was cut back by 8 bases and J by 6 bases. CDR1 and CDR2 (germline): SGHAT, FQNNGV. This CDR3 spans 14 amino acids. CDR3 protein: CASRRGGTGSEQYF. The CDR3 bases that were read are TGTGCCAGCCGGCGGGGAGGGACAGGGTCCGAG.

This clone is identified as medium-sized from frequency. The sequenced fragment ends 3 residues before the CDR3 boundary, so the rest is inferred from the germline J gene. The genes are TRBV4-1 and TRBJ2-7, with 7 bases aligning to TRBD1. There are 14 residues in the CDR3. The J segment lost 6 bases and the V segment lost 1 base, leaving 6 bases of the junction unmatched. CDR1 and CDR2 from the germline V gene are MGHRA and YSYEKL. The sequenced CDR3 bases are TGCGCCAGCAGCCAAGCTCCGGGACAGTCCGAG. This translates into CASSQAPGQSE. The CDR3 as a whole reads CASSQAPGQSEQYF.

About this clone itself: From the germline J gene comes the end of the CDR3, since the read stops 3 residues before it. This chain connects TRBV2 to TRBJ2-1, with 13 bases that match TRBD2. The germline V gene encodes CDR1 SNHLY and CDR2 FYNNEI. The CDR3 spans 16 residues. Unmatched junction bases numbered 5, after V lost 4 bases and J lost 5 bases. This chain's CDR3 is CASSGTSGSGDNEQFF. The covered CDR3 bases are TGTGCCAGCAGTGGGACTAGCGGGAGCGGAGACAATGAG.

In regard to this clone: The observed sequence ends 3 residues before the CDR3 terminus, with the missing tail filled in from the germline J gene. The chain recombines TRBV19 with TRBJ2-3; 9 bases agree with TRBD1. This CDR3 contains 14 residues. Germline values: CDR1 LNHDA, CDR2 SQIVND (reference sequence). The trim removed 5 bases at V and 5 bases at J, leaving 5 bases unmatched. The CDR3 protein is CASSAQGAEDTQYF. The sequenced CDR3 bases are TGTGCCAGTAGTGCACAGGGGGCCGAAGATACG.

Turning to this clone: The read is 3 residues too short to cover the CDR3 end, so that end is filled in from the germline J gene. The V gene is TRBV19, the J gene TRBJ2-7, with 10 bases lining up with TRBD1. CDR1 is LNHDA, CDR2 SQIVND, per germline (reference sequence). Trimming took 3 bases from V and 4 from J; bases not matched to a gene: 6. The CDR3 has 15 residues. Incomplete CDR3 DNA: TGTGCCAGTAGTATGAGGACAGGGGGGACATACGAG. Translating it yields CASSMRTGGTYE. The complete CDR3 protein is CASSMRTGGTYEQYF.

Note on this clone: The read terminates 3 residues before the CDR3 end, so the remaining end is supplied by the germline J gene. This rearrangement joins TRBV5-1 to TRBJ1-3; D gene uncertain. The CDR3 loop spans 14 amino acids. Deletions cut 0 bases from V and 0 bases from J, with 4 bases between. Per the germline V gene, CDR1 is SGHRS and CDR2 is YFSETQ. CDR3 DNA (partial): TGCGCCAGCAGCTTGGTCAGCTCTGGAAACACC. Its translation: CASSLVSSGNT. The complete CDR3 reads CASSLVSSGNTIYF.

Points on this clone: The read terminates 3 residues before the CDR3 end, so the remaining end is supplied by the germline J gene. The V call is TRBV29-1, the J call TRBJ1-2; D gene uncertain. V lost 4 bases, J lost 3 bases, and 9 bases lay in between. Germline V CDR1 and CDR2: SQVTM, ANQGSEA. The CDR3 totals 12 residues. The CDR3 here is CSVVEQDYGYTF. The CDR3 DNA, read in part, is TGCAGCGTTGTCGAGCAGGACTATGGC. The whole variable domain, remainder taken from reference TRBV29-1 and TRBJ1-2, is SAVISQKPSRDICQRGTSLTIQCQVDSQVTMMFWYRQQPGQSLTLIATANQGSEATYESGFVIDKFPISRPNLTFSTLTVSNMSPEDSSIYLCSVVEQDYGYTFGSGTRLTVV.

Remarks on this clone: The CDR3 end is not reached by the read, which stops 3 residues before it; the germline J gene fills it in. This rearrangement joins TRBV2 to TRBJ2-7, with 8 bases that match TRBD1. The J segment lost 3 bases and the V segment lost 3 bases, leaving 4 bases of the junction unmatched. The CDR3 loop spans 14 amino acids. Germline V lookup: CDR1 SNHLY, CDR2 FYNNEI. The CDR3 loop is CASSEGQAYYEQYF. The CDR3 DNA, read in part, is TGTGCCAGCAGTGAGGGACAGGCGTACTACGAG.

A word on this clone: The read gets to within 3 residues of the CDR3 end, and the germline J gene fills in the rest. The V and J genes are TRBV7-6 and TRBJ2-2, with TRBD1 identical over 7 bases. Germline values: CDR1 SGHVS, CDR2 FNYEAQ. V lost 0 bases and J lost 6; bases outside the gene matches: 4. The CDR3 spans 15 residues. CDR3 DNA (partial): TGTGCCAGCAGCTTAGCAGGGGGCGAAGCCGGGGAG. Translating gives CASSLAGGEAGE. The full CDR3 reads CASSLAGGEAGELFF.

As concerns this clone: The observed sequence ends 3 residues before the CDR3 terminus, with the missing tail filled in from the germline J gene. The chain joins TRBV2 to TRBJ2-6, with 9 nucleotides matching TRBD1. V lost 5 bases and J lost 0; bases outside the gene matches: 11. Germline V gives CDR1 SNHLY, CDR2 FYNNEI. The CDR3 spans 19 residues. CDR3 DNA (partial): TGTGCCAGCAGTCAATATCCGACAGGGGGAGGCTCTGGGGCCAACGTC. Translating it yields CASSQYPTGGGSGANV. In full, the CDR3 is CASSQYPTGGGSGANVLTF.

Points on this clone: The sequenced fragment ends 3 residues before the CDR3 boundary, so the rest is inferred from the germline J gene. The chain couples TRBV2 to TRBJ2-7; D is ambiguous. V lost 2 bases, J lost 6 bases, and 8 bases lay in between. The CDR3 has 12 amino acids. Germline assignment: CDR1 SNHLY and CDR2 FYNNEI. The sequenced CDR3 bases are TGTGCCAGCAGTGAAAAAACCGGCGAG. It encodes CASSEKTGE. The entire CDR3 is CASSEKTGEQYF.

With respect to this clone: The CDR3 is cut off 3 residues early in the read; its end comes from the germline J gene. The chain joins TRBV7-8 to TRBJ1-2, with D unclear. The V end lost 2 bases, the J end lost 7 bases, and 20 bases lay between the germline ends. The CDR3 loop spans 16 amino acids. Looked up from germline, CDR1 is SGHVS and CDR2 is FQNEAQ. CDR3 protein: CASSLFKRGQSGGYTF. The covered CDR3 bases are TGTGCCAGCAGCTTATTCAAACGTGGGCAGAGCGGTGGC.

On this clone: The observed sequence ends 3 residues before the CDR3 terminus, with the missing tail filled in from the germline J gene. The rearrangement joins TRBV7-3 to TRBJ2-1; 12 bases match TRBD2. With 5 bases clipped from V and 7 bases from J, the junction kept 6 bases outside the gene matches. CDR1 and CDR2 (germline): SGHTA, FQGTGA. The CDR3 length is 15 residues. The CDR3 DNA, read in part, is TGTGCCAGCAGCCTACTAGCGGGGGGTACGAATGAG. This translates into CASSLLAGGTNE. The whole CDR3 sequence is CASSLLAGGTNEQFF.

Notes on this clone: The read is 3 residues too short to cover the CDR3 end, so that end is filled in from the germline J gene. V gene TRBV20-1 combines with J gene TRBJ1-1; 10 bases map to TRBD1. The CDR3 has 16 amino acids. Germline-derived CDR1 and CDR2 are DFQATT and SNEGSKA (reference sequence). V was pared by 0 bases and J by 5 bases, with 9 bases of the junction left unmatched. This CDR3 is CSARDLGTGVGTEAFF. The DNA read from the CDR3 is TGCAGTGCTAGAGATTTGGGGACAGGGGTTGGGACTGAA.

This clone is classed as medium-sized by frequency. The read stops 3 residues short of the end of the CDR3; the missing end is completed from the germline J gene. The genes are TRBV20-1 and TRBJ2-3; TRBD2 is a possible D gene (5 bases). V lost 0 bases and J 1 base, leaving 14 bases between the germline ends. This CDR3 has 16 amino acids. From germline, CDR1 is DFQATT and CDR2 SNEGSKA (reference sequence). The CDR3 reads CSARDLELEGTDTQYF. Incomplete CDR3 DNA: TGCAGTGCTAGAGATCTAGAACTAGAGGGCACAGATACG.

This clone is classed as medium-sized (0.01 to 0.1%) by frequency. The read gets to within 3 residues of the CDR3 end, and the germline J gene fills in the rest. The chain has TRBV5-8 and TRBJ2-7, with D possibly being TRBD2 (6 bases). V dropped 4 bases and J dropped 2 bases, with 10 bases sitting between them. The CDR3 contains 13 residues. Germline loops: CDR1 SGHTS, CDR2 YDEGEE. The part of the CDR3 DNA that was read is TGTGCCAGCAGCCCGACTAGGACCTACGAG. This gives the protein CASSPTRTYE. The complete CDR3 reads CASSPTRTYEQYF.